The clone carrying this TCR beta chain has a single count. No antigen is known for it. The data were produced by immunoSEQ multiplex PCR, yet TCRdb's version contains in-frame clones alone and is incomplete. Of 85,000 to 100,000 clones in the sample, about two thirds were seen once. These data originate in a study of radiotherapy plus CTLA-4 blockade in lung cancer. Across the whole study: Of the patients, about 19% showed objective responses and around 32% attained disease control. Overall study findings and caveats: Following radiotherapy plus ipilimumab, tumor-derived TCR clones expanded in the blood. Dynamics of early blood T cell clones, together with interferon-beta, were reportedly the best predictors of response.

The ends were cut back, 6 bases at V and 5 bases at J, with 18 bases in the middle. The CDR3 covers 15 residues. The V gene's germline CDR1 is ENHRY and CDR2 SYGVKD. This sequence joins TRBV10-3 and TRBJ2-3; tentative D call: TRBD2 (5 bases). The input for sequencing was peripheral blood, taken from a patient treated with radiotherapy plus ipilimumab. This clonotype was sampled from a human donor with non-small cell lung cancer that progressed on radiotherapy plus ipilimumab. The CDR3 DNA is TGTGCCATCAGACCCGGACTTAAGGGTGGAGATACGCAGTATTTT. It translates to CAIRPGLKGGDTQYF.